This T cell receptor beta chain was recovered during a study of blood T cell repertoires in COVID-19. Sequencing was performed with immunoSEQ multiplex PCR; in TCRdb, only in-frame clones are kept and a portion is missing. The sample records 200,000 to 250,000 clones, approximately 90% being singletons. The CDR3 runs to 17 residues. Trimming pared 1 base from V and 7 bases from J, leaving 22 bases between. The V gene's germline CDR1 is MDHEN and CDR2 SYDVKM. Sequencing input: PBMCs or T cells enriched from blood (not recorded which). V is TRBV28 and J is TRBJ2-5; TRBD2 might be the D (5 bases). This receptor was taken from a man aged 18 to 30 with acute COVID-19. CDR3: CASSLYPVGPGIGTQYF. CDR3 bases: TGTGCCAGCAGTTTATATCCAGTCGGTCCGGGAATTGGGACCCAGTACTTC. Combining the CDR3 with reference TRBV28 and TRBJ2-5 gives the whole variable domain DVKVTQSSRYLVKRTGEKVFLECVQDMDHENMFWYRQDPGLGLRLIYFSYDVKMKEKGDIPEGYSVSREKKERFSLILESASTNQTSMYLCASSLYPVGPGIGTQYFGPGTRLLVL.